The rows below give T cell receptor beta chains drawn from one sample of a study of vaccination and CD4 T cells after COVID-19. TCRdb called the PCR reads again in MiXCR, with one record for every CDR3 protein. In the table there are roughly 7,700 distinct CDR3 sequences, roughly 55% of which are singletons. No antigen is known for these receptors. What was sequenced was CD4+ T cells from blood, cultured in vitro. The receptors here all came from a human donor who had recovered from COVID-19. CDR3s include the opening cysteine and the closing phenylalanine or tryptophan. The D gene is left open where the match is weak.

TRBJ1-6	TRBV12-3/TRBV12-4	NA	CASSGAVSYNSPLHF
TRBJ2-2	TRBV7-9	TRBD2	CASSPQAGSTGELFF
TRBJ2-7	TRBV2	TRBD1	CANRDRAYEQYF
TRBJ1-2	TRBV7-8	NA	CASTPKSGTDYGYTF
TRBJ1-5	TRBV20-1	NA	CSATQSGGGLYQPQHF
TRBJ1-1	TRBV19	NA	CASSIGPRNTEAFF
TRBJ2-5	TRBV6-2/TRBV6-3	NA	CASTQRGYQETQYF
TRBJ1-2	TRBV6-1	TRBD1	CASRGDRGLGGYTF
TRBJ1-5	TRBV4-1	NA	CASSQDIQDWGPYQPQHF
TRBJ2-7	TRBV18	NA	CASSPSGLSYEQYF
TRBJ2-6	TRBV27	NA	CASSSGANVLTF
TRBJ1-5	TRBV20-1	NA	CSAKRDRDQPQHF
TRBJ2-7	TRBV20-1	TRBD2	CSASLLAGAYDQYF
TRBJ2-5	TRBV27	NA	CASSLWGAGQETQYF
TRBJ1-1	TRBV20-1	NA	CSAGRGDTEAFF
TRBJ2-7	TRBV19	NA	CASSPTPDSYEQYF
TRBJ1-5	TRBV20-1	TRBD1	CSVNPGRGQSRNQPQHF
TRBJ2-5	TRBV15	TRBD1	CATAVGQEKETQYF
TRBJ2-7	TRBV15	NA	CATSRGQQYEQYF
TRBJ2-2	TRBV12-3/TRBV12-4	NA	CASSLYGWELFF
TRBJ2-1	TRBV19	NA	CASSIQVSNNEQFF
TRBJ2-1	TRBV20-1	TRBD2	CSASPGTSGTSGEQFF
TRBJ2-1	TRBV11-3	TRBD1	CASSFSGQRDRGLEQFF
TRBJ2-7	TRBV5-4	NA	CASSSQKGTGPGVTYEQYF
TRBJ2-5	TRBV24-1	TRBD2	CATSDSGLAGARETQYF
TRBJ2-7	TRBV11-1	NA	CASSLEGLSSYEQYF
TRBJ1-1	TRBV5-1	NA	CASSFGGNRPEAFF
TRBJ1-2	TRBV6-1	NA	CASSQPYTF
TRBJ1-1	TRBV6-5	NA	CASSYGQANTEAFF
TRBJ1-2	TRBV6-1	NA	CATPSPGVLGYTF
TRBJ1-4	TRBV4-1	NA	CASSPLGSEKLFF
TRBJ1-2	TRBV6-1	NA	CASSEQGWEVNYGYTF
TRBJ2-7	TRBV20-1	NA	CSARDWALSSYEQYF
TRBJ2-7	TRBV2	NA	CASSEGPVPVYEQYF
TRBJ2-2	TRBV10-3	NA	CAISELGAGELFF
TRBJ2-5	TRBV7-3	NA	CASSLRGSQETQYF
TRBJ2-3	TRBV5-5	NA	CASSLFFPSTDTQYF
TRBJ2-1	TRBV20-1	NA	CSGLSSSYNEQFF
TRBJ2-7	TRBV12-3/TRBV12-4	TRBD2	CASRGTSGRNEQYF
TRBJ1-2	TRBV6-1	NA	CASSAEGVTGYTF
TRBJ2-1	TRBV20-1	TRBD2	CSAAEASGGAENNEQFF
TRBJ2-5	TRBV7-2	TRBD1	CASSFRDRGGWVETQYF
TRBJ2-4	TRBV18	NA	CASSPNVAKNIQYF